This TCR beta chain originates from a study of blood T cells in healthy people across ages. Study context: The template switching approach captured approximately one barcoded beta molecule for every two T cells.

Alongside a J-beta primer mix, a sample-barcoded 5' primer served in a second PCR lasting about 7 to 12 cycles. TCRdb called the 5' RACE reads again in MiXCR, with one record for every CDR3 protein. This table has 500,000 to 600,000 distinct CDR3 sequences, roughly a quarter appearing once. This CDR3 comprises 14 residues. V lost 4 bases, J lost 2 bases, and 4 bases stayed unmatched. Looked up from germline, CDR1 is DFQATT and CDR2 is SNEGSKA (reference sequence). Whole-study findings and limits: TCR beta diversity, measured per million T cells, fell in a roughly linear way with age. TCR beta diversity correlated strongly with naive T cell percentage. Diversity estimates drawn from one million T cells were deemed underestimates.

A word on this clonotype: Its matching antigen is unknown.

The gene calls are TRBV20-1 and TRBJ1-5; 8 nucleotides match TRBD1. The source of this sequence is a woman between 65 and 79 years old in good health. Material for sequencing was blood. CDR3 coding DNA: TGCAGTGCTACCCCGACAGGGGGCAATCAGCCCCAGCATTTT. Protein: CSATPTGGNQPQHF.